The source of this T cell receptor (beta chain) is a study of blood T cell repertoires in COVID-19. About the research overall: The cDNA or gDNA used as material had been derived from T cells, B-cell-depleted T cells, or PBMCs.

Germline loops: CDR1 SGDLS, CDR2 YYNGEE. The V gene end was trimmed by 3 bases and the J gene end by 5 bases; junction bases not matched to a gene: 7. The CDR3 extends over 16 amino acids. How the authors handled the data: Scientists estimated how many nucleated cells there were by amplifying reference gene primers. The method was immunoSEQ multiplex PCR; TCRdb's version includes in-frame clones alone and lacks a portion of them. That table gives V, J and clone size, and the DNA gave D and trimming. The sample has 65,000 to 70,000 clones, over 75% seen once. J is TRBJ2-1 and V is TRBV9, with 11 nucleotides matching TRBD2. The sequence derives from a man at least 80 years old with acute or convalescent COVID-19. The sequenced material came from peripheral blood. The CDR3 DNA reads TGTGCCAGCAGCGCCCCCGGGACTAGCGGAAACAATGAGCAGTTCTTC. Amino acids: CASSAPGTSGNNEQFF.